The sequence of this T cell receptor (beta chain) was determined in a study of shared clonotypes between healthy human individuals. Only CD45RO-negative cells positively selected for CCR7 counted as naive CD8 cells, so terminally differentiated effector memory CD45RA+ cells were excluded. The junction had 11 bases not matched to a gene; V was cut back by 3 bases and J by 3 bases. The germline CDR1 and CDR2 sequences are SGHRS and YFSETQ. The CDR3 consists of 17 residues. The table came from immunoSEQ multiplex PCR; TCRdb's copy has only in-frame clones and leaves some out. The data contain around 2.1 million clones, around 93% of them seen just once; the ten biggest clones take up 1.5% to 2%.

The receptor comes from a man between 18 and 35 years old in good health. Some clones in this sample may be carry-over from other donors' samples. The specimen sequenced was naive CD8+ T cells from PBMCs. The rearrangement joins TRBV5-1 to TRBJ2-7; TRBD2 agrees at 11 bases. Here the CDR3 reads CASSSTLTSGERYEQYF. The CDR3 DNA is TGCGCCAGCAGCTCCACCCTGACTAGCGGGGAGCGCTACGAGCAGTACTTC. Combining the CDR3 with reference TRBV5-1 and TRBJ2-7 gives the whole variable domain KAGVTQTPRYLIKTRGQQVTLSCSPISGHRSVSWYQQTPGQGLQFLFEYFSETQRNKGNFPGRFSGRQFSNSRSEMNVSTLELGDSALYLCASSSTLTSGERYEQYFGPGTRLTVT.